These 22 T cell receptor beta chains share one sample of origin, sequenced in a study of beta chain features in type 1 diabetes (dated by TCRdb to 2017 to 2018). What the study reported, not specific to this receptor: In all four CD4+ subsets, TCRB CDR3 length was moderately but significantly shorter in type 1 diabetes patients.

The antigens these receptors bind are not known. Library preparation was by the immunoSEQ multiplex PCR assay. All of the isolated RNA was reverse transcribed with the High Capacity cDNA Reverse Transcription Kit, so expressed TCRB transcripts were sequenced. The clones in this table, taken by TCRdb from immuneACCESS, are in-frame only. Not every clone is retained; where verified, under half of the shortfall comes from an unresolved V gene, and the cause of the rest is unknown. In all, the sample holds 600,000 to 700,000 clones, and roughly an eighth of those were seen once. 0.095% to 0.15% of the sample is in the top ten clones. Material: naive CD4+ T cells from blood. The sample's cell subset or site label is to be understood as: true naive CD4+ T cells. The receptors shown here come from a man younger than 45 with type 1 diabetes.

As for this clone: An end of the junction differs from the germline gene, which may be a read error. The chain recombines TRBV7-3 with TRBJ2-7; TRBD1 agrees at 9 bases. There are 14 residues in the CDR3. Germline V gene data show CDR1 as SGHTA and CDR2 as FQGTGA. The CDR3 sequence: CASSVTGGAAEQYF. The CDR3, as DNA: TGTGCCAGCAGCGTAACAGGGGGCGCGGCCGAGCAGTACTTC.

This clone was counted only a few times. The J gene is TRBJ2-3, the V gene TRBV2, with D perhaps matching TRBD1 (6 bases). The germline V gene encodes CDR1 SNHLY and CDR2 FYNNEI. The CDR3 covers 12 residues. Deletions cut 2 bases from V and 8 bases from J, with 8 bases between. CDR3 sequence reads: CASSEQGLTQYF. The CDR3 nucleotides read TGTGCCAGCAGTGAACAGGGGCTTACGCAGTATTTT.

A few counts support this clone. This chain joins TRBV28 and TRBJ2-7; 10 bases are a match to TRBD1. This CDR3 has 16 residues. With V trimmed by 2 bases and J by 0 bases, 4 bases remained unmatched. The germline V gene has CDR1 MDHEN and CDR2 SYDVKM. CDR3 DNA: TGTGCCAGCAGTTTAGCTGGACAGGGGGGCTCCTACGAGCAGTACTTC. Its protein product is CASSLAGQGGSYEQYF. Complete variable domain (other parts from reference TRBV28 and TRBJ2-7): DVKVTQSSRYLVKRTGEKVFLECVQDMDHENMFWYRQDPGLGLRLIYFSYDVKMKEKGDIPEGYSVSREKKERFSLILESASTNQTSMYLCASSLAGQGGSYEQYFGPGTRLTVT.

This clone was counted between two and nine times. This chain uses TRBV9 with TRBJ1-2; perhaps TRBD1 as D (6 bases). Trimming removed 3 bases at V and 4 bases at J, with 10 bases between. Germline CDR1 SGDLS, CDR2 YYNGEE. This CDR3 spans 13 amino acids. The CDR3 loop reads CASSAGDGYGYTF. The CDR3 DNA reads TGTGCCAGCAGCGCAGGGGATGGCTATGGCTACACCTTC.

This chain joins TRBV23-1 and TRBJ2-1; 12 bases are shared with TRBD2. TRBV23-1 is an ORF, and what it does is uncertain. CDR3 size: 18 residues. V gave up 2 bases and J gave up 0 bases; unmatched junction bases: 5. The CDR3 sequence is CASSQPRTSGDSYNEQFF. CDR3 coding DNA: TGCGCCAGCAGTCAACCCCGGACTAGCGGGGACTCCTACAATGAGCAGTTCTTC.

J is TRBJ1-2 and V is TRBV18; 8 bases line up with TRBD1. Germline V gene sequence: CDR1 KGHSH, CDR2 LQKENI. The length of the CDR3 is 12 residues. Germline trimming cut 4 bases from V and 8 bases from J; bases unmatched to any gene: 3. The chain's CDR3 is CASSRTGNGYTF. Written as DNA, the CDR3 is TGTGCCAGCTCACGGACAGGGAACGGCTACACCTTC.

The chain uses TRBV27 and TRBJ1-5, with unresolved D. The CDR3 loop spans 12 amino acids. V was trimmed by 6 bases and J by 5 bases, leaving 8 bases between them. The germline gives CDR1 MNHEY, CDR2 SMNVEV (reference sequence). CDR3 region: CASRGSDQPQHF. The DNA of the CDR3 is TGTGCCAGCAGGGGATCGGATCAGCCCCAGCATTTT.

This clone has only a few counts. The genes are TRBV14 and TRBJ1-6; weak D call: TRBD1 (5 bases). Per germline, CDR1 SGHDN and CDR2 FVKESK. Trimming left V 4 bases short and J 10 bases short, with 17 bases between. The CDR3 is made up of 15 amino acids. The CDR3 reads CASSREGTGWSPLHF. The CDR3 nucleotides read TGTGCCAGCAGCCGAGAGGGAACAGGCTGGTCACCCCTCCACTTT.

This clone was recorded a few times. The chain links TRBV4-3 to TRBJ1-2; 7 nucleotides agree with TRBD1. J lost 4 bases, V lost 0 bases, and 5 bases had no gene match. The CDR3 is 15 residues long. Germline lookup yields CDR1 LGHNA and CDR2 YSLEER. The CDR3 is CASSQDRTGSYGYTF. The CDR3 DNA sequence: TGCGCCAGCAGCCAAGATAGGACAGGTTCCTATGGCTACACCTTC.

Comments on this clone: The sample holds other DNA sequences that translate to the same CDR3. The chain is built from TRBV2 and TRBJ2-5; D remains unclear. The length of the CDR3 is 11 residues. Trimming took off 2 bases at V and 5 bases at J, with 3 bases between the two ends. Germline V gives CDR1 SNHLY, CDR2 FYNNEI. The CDR3 nucleotides are TGTGCCAGCAGTGAAAGGGAGACCCAGTACTTC. It encodes CASSERETQYF.

This clone was seen only a few times. V usage is TRBV9 and J usage is TRBJ2-1; D is possibly TRBD2 (6 bases). CDR3 length equals 15 residues. CDR1 and CDR2 (germline): SGDLS, YYNGEE. V lost 4 bases and J lost 5, with 16 bases in between. CDR3 sequence (DNA): TGTGCCAGCAGCAACCGGGACTTAGCACACAATGAGCAGTTCTTC. Translated: CASSNRDLAHNEQFF.

This clone turned up a few times. The chain uses TRBV9 and TRBJ1-6, with 7 bases matching TRBD1. This CDR3 has 14 amino acids. The V and J ends lost 3 bases and 10 bases, in that order; junction bases with no gene match: 7. CDR1 is SGDLS, CDR2 YYNGEE, per germline. The CDR3 is CASSATGERSPLHF. The CDR3 nucleotides are TGTGCCAGCAGCGCTACAGGGGAGAGGTCACCCCTCCACTTT.

This clone has only a few counts. The chain carries TRBV6-6 and TRBJ1-5; 10 positions agree with TRBD1. V shed 2 bases, J shed 5 bases, and the junction held 3 bases outside the gene matches. CDR3 length: 15 residues. Germline V gene data show CDR1 as MNHNY and CDR2 as SVGAGI (reference sequence). CDR3 DNA: TGTGCCAGCAGTTACACCGGGACAGGGGATCAGCCCCAGCATTTT. This translates into CASSYTGTGDQPQHF.

This clone was seen a few times. V is TRBV4-3 and J is TRBJ2-5; 10 bases are a match to TRBD1. J gave up 5 bases and V 3 bases, and 6 bases lay outside the gene matches. Germline V gene sequence: CDR1 LGHNA, CDR2 YSLEER. This CDR3 region has 15 residues. In DNA, the CDR3 is TGCGCCAGCAGCCAGAATCCGGGACAGGGGGAGACCCAGTACTTC. Translating gives CASSQNPGQGETQYF.

This clone was picked up a small number of times. This rearrangement joins TRBV5-4 to TRBJ2-7, with a weak D call TRBD1 (5 bases). V was cut by 4 bases and J by 6 bases, with 20 bases left in between. The length of the CDR3 is 15 residues. Germline V gene data show CDR1 as SGHNT and CDR2 as YYREEE (reference sequence). The CDR3 reads CASSPRQSSLGEQYF. CDR3 DNA: TGTGCCAGCAGCCCCCGACAGTCCAGTTTAGGCGAGCAGTACTTC.

The chain recombines TRBV2 with TRBJ2-5, with D perhaps assigned TRBD1 or TRBD2 (6 bases each). The CDR3 consists of 15 residues. V shed 4 bases and J shed 5 bases, with 17 bases lying between them. Per the germline V gene, CDR1 is SNHLY and CDR2 is FYNNEI. The CDR3 reads CASSGGAVVWETQYF. The CDR3, as DNA: TGTGCCAGCAGTGGGGGGGCAGTTGTTTGGGAGACCCAGTACTTC. The whole variable domain, remainder taken from reference TRBV2 and TRBJ2-5, is EPEVTQTPSHQVTQMGQEVILRCVPISNHLYFYWYRQILGQKVEFLVSFYNNEISEKSEIFDDQFSVERPDGSNFTLKIRSTKLEDSAMYFCASSGGAVVWETQYFGPGTRLLVL.

The gene calls are TRBV9 and TRBJ2-3, with TRBD2 matching over 9 bases. Trimming took 0 bases from V and 3 from J; bases not matched to a gene: 8. The CDR3 spans 17 residues. Looked up from germline, CDR1 is SGDLS and CDR2 is YYNGEE. CDR3 DNA sequence: TGTGCCAGCAGCGTAGTAGGGAGCGGGGGGAAGACAGATACGCAGTATTTT. Residues: CASSVVGSGGKTDTQYF.

This clone was counted a few times. The CDR3 sequence is CASRQGAPDTQYF. CDR3 nucleotide sequence: TGCGCCAGCAGACAGGGCGCCCCAGATACGCAGTATTTT. The chain recombines TRBV5-1 with TRBJ2-3, with D perhaps TRBD1 (6 bases). This CDR3 region has 13 residues. Germline values: CDR1 SGHRS, CDR2 YFSETQ. The V and J ends lost 5 bases and 4 bases respectively, with 11 bases between them.

This clone appeared a few times. The chain combines TRBV7-2 with TRBJ2-2; tentative D call: TRBD1 (6 bases). CDR1 SGHTA and CDR2 FQGNSA come from the germline V gene. This CDR3 is built from 16 residues. The ends were cut back, 1 base at V and 2 bases at J, with 11 bases in the middle. The CDR3 coding sequence is TGTGCCAGCAGCTTAGTAGGCAGGGGAAACACCGGGGAGCTGTTTTTT. Translation gives CASSLVGRGNTGELFF. The whole variable domain, remainder taken from reference TRBV7-2 and TRBJ2-2, is GAGVSQSPSNKVTEKGKDVELRCDPISGHTALYWYRQSLGQGLEFLIYFQGNSAPDKSGLPSDRFSAERTGGSVSTLTIQRTQQEDSAVYLCASSLVGRGNTGELFFGEGSRLTVL.

This clone was seen a handful of times. The chain recombines TRBV30 with TRBJ1-2; no firm D call. Trimming took off 2 bases at V and 0 bases at J, with 13 bases between the two ends. The CDR3 has 15 amino acids. CDR1 is GTSNPN, CDR2 SVGIG, per germline (reference sequence). The CDR3 region is CAWSIGDPANYGYTF. The CDR3 DNA sequence: TGTGCCTGGAGTATCGGGGATCCCGCTAACTATGGCTACACCTTC.

The V call is TRBV9, the J call TRBJ2-3, with 11 nucleotides matching TRBD2. V trimming: 4 bases; J trimming: 12 bases; junction bases outside the gene matches: 4. Germline assignment: CDR1 SGDLS and CDR2 YYNGEE. This CDR3 contains 12 residues. The CDR3 region is CASSPGLADQYF. DNA for the CDR3: TGTGCCAGCAGCCCGGGACTAGCGGATCAGTATTTT.

This sequence joins TRBV7-2 and TRBJ2-7; TRBD1 might be the D (6 bases). CDR1 is SGHTA, CDR2 FQGNSA, per germline. The ends were cut back, 4 bases at V and 3 bases at J, with 10 bases in the middle. The CDR3 runs to 13 residues. The CDR3 DNA follows: TGTGCCAGCAGCTCGACACAGGGCTACGAGCAGTACTTC. This encodes CASSSTQGYEQYF.